This is a list of T cell receptor beta chains from one sample in a study of long-term antiretroviral therapy in people with HIV. The table came from immunoSEQ multiplex PCR; TCRdb's copy has only in-frame clones and leaves some out. The table lists 25,000 to 35,000 clones, 95% of them singletons. This specimen consisted of unsorted PBMCs, obtained 5.3 years after starting antiretroviral therapy. These receptors came from a man aged 25-40 years with HIV. Both conserved end residues are part of each CDR3. The D gene is left open where the match is weak. Not every row has a clone size; where given, it reads once, few, many or a size class.

V: TRBV6-6; J: TRBJ1-3; size: -; D: -; CDR3: CASSLLSASGNTIYF; DNA: TGTGCCAGCAGTTTGCTCTCTGCCTCTGGAAACACCATATATTTT
V: TRBV4-3; J: TRBJ2-7; size: once; D: -; CDR3: CASSQAAEASYEQYF; DNA: TGCGCCAGCAGCCAAGCGGCGGAAGCTTCCTACGAGCAGTACTTC
V: TRBV9; J: TRBJ2-7; size: -; D: TRBD1; CDR3: CASSGRDRDDEQYF; DNA: TGTGCCAGCAGCGGCCGGGACAGGGACGACGAGCAGTACTTC
V: TRBV4-1; J: TRBJ2-7; size: -; D: -; CDR3: CASSLQGGYEQYF; DNA: TGCGCCAGCAGCTTACAGGGTGGTTACGAGCAGTACTTC
V: TRBV7-2; J: TRBJ2-1; size: once; D: -; CDR3: CASSLQGVVAYNEQFF; DNA: TGTGCCAGCAGCTTACAGGGTGTAGTTGCCTACAATGAGCAGTTCTTC
V: TRBV9; J: TRBJ2-1; size: -; D: -; CDR3: CASSVALSKNEQFF; DNA: TGTGCCAGCAGCGTAGCCCTTAGCAAGAATGAGCAGTTCTTC
V: TRBV9; J: TRBJ2-3; size: -; D: -; CDR3: CASSVKIGTPLGTDTQYF; DNA: TGTGCCAGCAGCGTAAAGATCGGGACACCCTTGGGCACAGATACGCAGTATTTT
V: TRBV5-1; J: TRBJ2-4; size: -; D: -; CDR3: CASSFGGENIQYF; DNA: TGCGCCAGCAGCTTTGGGGGCGAAAACATTCAGTACTTC
V: TRBV9; J: TRBJ2-3; size: once; D: -; CDR3: CASSVVGGGLVDTQYF; DNA: TGTGCCAGCAGCGTAGTAGGGGGAGGGTTAGTGGATACGCAGTATTTT
V: TRBV7-6; J: TRBJ2-7; size: once; D: -; CDR3: CASSLAAGAYEQYF; DNA: TGTGCCAGCAGCTTAGCCGCAGGAGCCTACGAGCAGTACTTC
V: TRBV4-2; J: TRBJ1-2; size: -; D: TRBD1; CDR3: CASSPWDSHYGYTF; DNA: TGTGCCAGCAGCCCCTGGGACAGCCACTATGGCTACACCTTC
V: TRBV28; J: TRBJ1-1; size: -; D: -; CDR3: CASSFKNTEAFF; DNA: TGTGCCAGCAGTTTTAAGAACACTGAAGCTTTCTTT
V: TRBV6-1; J: TRBJ2-2; size: -; D: TRBD2; CDR3: CASRGLAGATGELFF; DNA: TGTGCCAGCAGAGGACTAGCGGGGGCTACCGGGGAGCTGTTTTTT
V: TRBV19; J: TRBJ1-5; size: -; D: -; CDR3: CASRPGTVSNQPQHF; DNA: TGTGCCAGTAGGCCCGGGACGGTTAGCAATCAGCCCCAGCATTTT
V: TRBV5-1; J: TRBJ2-5; size: -; D: -; CDR3: CASSPTAGGETQYF; DNA: TGCGCCAGCAGCCCGACCGCCGGGGGTGAGACCCAGTACTTC
V: TRBV12-5; J: TRBJ1-5; size: -; D: TRBD1; CDR3: CASGLVLGQSNQPQHF; DNA: TGTGCTAGTGGTTTGGTACTGGGACAGAGCAATCAGCCCCAGCATTTT
V: TRBV27; J: TRBJ1-2; size: -; D: -; CDR3: CASSPQHGAYGYTF; DNA: TGTGCCAGCAGCCCTCAGCACGGGGCTTATGGCTACACCTTC
V: TRBV2; J: TRBJ1-2; size: -; D: -; CDR3: CASSARLFDYGYTF; DNA: TGTGCCAGCAGTGCCAGGCTATTTGACTATGGCTACACCTTC
V: TRBV28; J: TRBJ2-7; size: -; D: -; CDR3: CASSFGWSQGLPEQYF; DNA: TGTGCCAGCAGTTTCGGGTGGTCGCAGGGACTCCCAGAGCAGTACTTC
V: TRBV28; J: TRBJ2-6; size: -; D: -; CDR3: CASNGFQGDSGANVLTF; DNA: TGTGCCAGCAATGGTTTTCAGGGTGACTCTGGGGCCAACGTCCTGACTTTC
V: TRBV5-5; J: TRBJ2-3; size: -; D: TRBD2; CDR3: CASSFGRAGVLADTQYF; DNA: TGTGCCAGCAGCTTCGGTCGAGCGGGAGTGCTTGCGGATACGCAGTATTTT
V: TRBV5-1; J: TRBJ1-1; size: -; D: -; CDR3: CASSLDRESVNTEAFF; DNA: TGCGCCAGCAGCTTGGACAGGGAAAGTGTGAACACTGAAGCTTTCTTT
V: TRBV2; J: TRBJ2-5; size: -; D: -; CDR3: CASSDSWETQYF; DNA: TGTGCCAGCAGTGATAGTTGGGAGACCCAGTACTTC
V: TRBV9; J: TRBJ2-3; size: few; D: -; CDR3: CASNSDTQYF; DNA: TGTGCCAGCAACTCAGATACGCAGTATTTT
V: TRBV2; J: TRBJ2-5; size: once; D: TRBD2; CDR3: CASSEAGGVIGETQYF; DNA: TGTGCCAGCAGTGAAGCGGGAGGGGTGATCGGAGAGACCCAGTACTTC
V: TRBV6-5; J: TRBJ1-1; size: -; D: -; CDR3: CASSYVTGRLAFF; DNA: TGTGCCAGCAGTTACGTTACAGGGAGGCTGGCTTTCTTT